Included here is one T cell receptor (beta chain) sequence, with context. This sample is part of a study of blood T cell repertoires in COVID-19. Across the study: Italy, Spain and the United States were the sources of the convalescent and acute COVID-19 samples. T cells, B-cell-depleted T cells, or PBMCs supplied cDNA or gDNA.

TCRdb's copy holds only in-frame clones and misses some; the assay was immunoSEQ multiplex PCR. The data contain approximately 260,000 clones, roughly 80% of them singletons. Individuals aged roughly 18 to 100 years were recruited from about two dozen US areas. Two negative PCRs, clearance, or symptom resolution had been documented for recovered Cohort 3 donors. Germline-derived CDR1 and CDR2 are SGHDN and FVKESK. V trimming: 4 bases; J trimming: 2 bases; junction bases outside the gene matches: 12. The CDR3 sequence is 18 residues long. V and J are TRBV14 and TRBJ1-4; 8 positions match TRBD1. Material for sequencing was PBMCs or T cells enriched from blood (not recorded which). This TCR derives from a man aged 45-60 years who had recovered from COVID-19. The CDR3 is CASSPDGTGWVTNEKLFF. DNA for the CDR3: TGTGCCAGCAGCCCGGACGGGACAGGCTGGGTCACTAATGAAAAACTGTTTTTT.